A selection of T cell receptor beta chains follows, all from one sample in a study of blood T cell repertoires in COVID-19. Assay used: immunoSEQ multiplex PCR; TCRdb lists only in-frame clones, some missing. The sample lists 300,000 to 400,000 clones; about nine tenths were seen once. The sequencing input was peripheral blood. The receptors were gathered from a man in his forties or fifties with active or convalescent COVID-19. CDR3s include the opening cysteine and the closing phenylalanine or tryptophan. D genes are given only for firm matches. Rows give clone size only sometimes, using once, few, many, or a class for an expanded clone.

clone_size: .
d_call: TRBD1
v_call: TRBV9
j_call: TRBJ2-7
cdr3_aa: CASSVGPTGGNGEQYF

clone_size: .
d_call: TRBD1
v_call: TRBV5-1
j_call: TRBJ2-3
cdr3_aa: CASSLTGAGDTQYF

clone_size: .
d_call: TRBD1
v_call: TRBV27
j_call: TRBJ2-5
cdr3_aa: CASSLSRTGTGQETQYF

clone_size: .
d_call: .
v_call: TRBV19
j_call: TRBJ1-1
cdr3_aa: CASSIEGGEGWGTEAFF

clone_size: few
d_call: .
v_call: TRBV27
j_call: TRBJ1-5
cdr3_aa: CASSPFANGNQPQHF

clone_size: .
d_call: TRBD1
v_call: TRBV7-9
j_call: TRBJ2-6
cdr3_aa: CASSQGQGHTGANVLTF

clone_size: few
d_call: .
v_call: TRBV27
j_call: TRBJ2-5
cdr3_aa: CASSTTTRATQYF

clone_size: few
d_call: TRBD1
v_call: TRBV11-2
j_call: TRBJ2-2
cdr3_aa: CASSKTGTANTGELFF

clone_size: .
d_call: .
v_call: TRBV13
j_call: TRBJ1-2
cdr3_aa: CASSLGGTYGYTF

clone_size: .
d_call: .
v_call: TRBV5-1
j_call: TRBJ1-2
cdr3_aa: CASSLGGPIRGNYGYTF

clone_size: .
d_call: TRBD1
v_call: TRBV27
j_call: TRBJ1-2
cdr3_aa: CASSKTGGDYGYTF

clone_size: once
d_call: TRBD1
v_call: TRBV7-9
j_call: TRBJ2-7
cdr3_aa: CASSLTGVTYEQYF

clone_size: once
d_call: .
v_call: TRBV10-3
j_call: TRBJ1-2
cdr3_aa: CAISKGDQRYGYTF

clone_size: .
d_call: .
v_call: TRBV24-1
j_call: TRBJ2-2
cdr3_aa: CATSDLWSEDTGELFF

clone_size: .
d_call: TRBD2
v_call: TRBV24-1
j_call: TRBJ2-3
cdr3_aa: CATSDLGRGGADTQYF

clone_size: .
d_call: TRBD1
v_call: TRBV27
j_call: TRBJ2-7
cdr3_aa: CASTLGETGDALYEQYF

clone_size: .
d_call: TRBD1
v_call: TRBV6-8
j_call: TRBJ1-6
cdr3_aa: CASSYDRTGGLMDNSPLHF

clone_size: .
d_call: .
v_call: TRBV28
j_call: TRBJ1-1
cdr3_aa: CASSLGAWNTEAFF

clone_size: .
d_call: TRBD1
v_call: TRBV5-1
j_call: TRBJ2-3
cdr3_aa: CASSLRQGATDTQYF

clone_size: .
d_call: TRBD1
v_call: TRBV5-1
j_call: TRBJ1-1
cdr3_aa: CASLRAQGAKLNTEAFF

clone_size: once
d_call: TRBD1
v_call: TRBV4-2
j_call: TRBJ1-6
cdr3_aa: CASSQDHLAGGSPLHF

clone_size: few
d_call: TRBD1
v_call: TRBV7-2
j_call: TRBJ1-3
cdr3_aa: CASRQGAQGTSGNTIYF

clone_size: .
d_call: .
v_call: TRBV11-3
j_call: TRBJ2-5
cdr3_aa: CASSLRGRGDGETQYF

clone_size: .
d_call: TRBD1
v_call: TRBV7-7
j_call: TRBJ2-5
cdr3_aa: CASSLALKGVTGAVETQYF

clone_size: .
d_call: .
v_call: TRBV10-3
j_call: TRBJ1-1
cdr3_aa: CAIKGQPNTEAFF

clone_size: .
d_call: .
v_call: TRBV19
j_call: TRBJ2-1
cdr3_aa: CASSFGQLSYNEQFF

clone_size: .
d_call: .
v_call: TRBV6-5
j_call: TRBJ1-3
cdr3_aa: CASSFITGSSGNTIYF

clone_size: .
d_call: TRBD1
v_call: TRBV7-3
j_call: TRBJ1-1
cdr3_aa: CASSSQGDTEAFF

clone_size: .
d_call: .
v_call: TRBV4-2
j_call: TRBJ1-6
cdr3_aa: CASSRKGARSSYNSPLHF

clone_size: once
d_call: TRBD1
v_call: TRBV18
j_call: TRBJ2-7
cdr3_aa: CASSPGTTGSYEQYF

clone_size: .
d_call: .
v_call: TRBV5-1
j_call: TRBJ1-1
cdr3_aa: CASSLVGHGNTEAFF

clone_size: .
d_call: TRBD1
v_call: TRBV28
j_call: TRBJ1-2
cdr3_aa: CASSVRDRAYAWNGYTF

clone_size: .
d_call: TRBD1
v_call: TRBV5-1
j_call: TRBJ1-4
cdr3_aa: CASSEQGAPGMLFF

clone_size: few
d_call: .
v_call: TRBV10-3
j_call: TRBJ1-4
cdr3_aa: CAISESTRDEKLFF

clone_size: .
d_call: .
v_call: TRBV30
j_call: TRBJ1-5
cdr3_aa: CAWRYGGSGPQHF

clone_size: .
d_call: .
v_call: TRBV10-1
j_call: TRBJ1-6
cdr3_aa: CASSWARPPSSYNSPLHF

clone_size: .
d_call: .
v_call: TRBV27
j_call: TRBJ1-1
cdr3_aa: CASSLIGGGNTEAFF

clone_size: .
d_call: .
v_call: TRBV18
j_call: TRBJ1-2
cdr3_aa: CASSPGGQANYGYTF

clone_size: .
d_call: TRBD2
v_call: TRBV7-8
j_call: TRBJ2-5
cdr3_aa: CASSLGLAEQETQYF

clone_size: few
d_call: .
v_call: TRBV4-1
j_call: TRBJ1-6
cdr3_aa: CASSQIAPPLYNSPLHF

clone_size: .
d_call: .
v_call: TRBV27
j_call: TRBJ1-4
cdr3_aa: CASSTLGPTNEKLFF

clone_size: .
d_call: TRBD1
v_call: TRBV28
j_call: TRBJ1-5
cdr3_aa: CASSLPDRGPGSNQPQHF

clone_size: .
d_call: .
v_call: TRBV28
j_call: TRBJ1-3
cdr3_aa: CASRPTGIGGNTIYF

clone_size: .
d_call: TRBD1
v_call: TRBV28
j_call: TRBJ2-2
cdr3_aa: CAIGQEGTGELFF

clone_size: once
d_call: .
v_call: TRBV7-2
j_call: TRBJ2-7
cdr3_aa: CASSLVAGADEQYF

clone_size: .
d_call: .
v_call: TRBV29-1
j_call: TRBJ1-1
cdr3_aa: CSVGRVGDTEAFF

clone_size: .
d_call: .
v_call: TRBV9
j_call: TRBJ1-1
cdr3_aa: CASSVQPGAGTEAFF

clone_size: .
d_call: .
v_call: TRBV5-1
j_call: TRBJ2-1
cdr3_aa: CASSLQTGGNEQFF

clone_size: few
d_call: TRBD1
v_call: TRBV7-2
j_call: TRBJ1-5
cdr3_aa: CASSSQGQQPQHF

clone_size: .
d_call: TRBD1
v_call: TRBV5-1
j_call: TRBJ1-4
cdr3_aa: CASSLGQGAEKLFF

clone_size: once
d_call: .
v_call: TRBV19
j_call: TRBJ2-7
cdr3_aa: CASRRAGGLAYEQYF

clone_size: few
d_call: .
v_call: TRBV11-2
j_call: TRBJ1-1
cdr3_aa: CASRGVRGWYTEAFF

clone_size: few
d_call: .
v_call: TRBV3-1/TRBV3-2
j_call: TRBJ1-1
cdr3_aa: CASSPSMTLEAFF